This T cell receptor (beta chain) was documented in a study of PD-L1 blockade in urothelial cancer. Study context: Bladder-origin urothelial cancer in males covered twenty-five of 29 patients.

Time point here: pretreatment peripheral blood. This CDR3 has 13 amino acids. Germline V CDR1 and CDR2: SGHTA, FQGTGA. V was pared by 2 bases and J by 3 bases, with 0 bases of the junction left unmatched. Profiled with immunoSEQ multiplex PCR; TCRdb holds only in-frame clones, not every one. The table has tens of thousands of clones, almost 90% seen once. The clonotype originates from a man aged 55 to 70 with urothelial cancer. The chain carries TRBV7-3 and TRBJ2-5; 7 nucleotides align to TRBD1. The sample was PBMCs, taken around atezolizumab (anti-PD-L1) treatment. The CDR3 sequence is CASSLDREETQYF. The CDR3 bases are TGTGCCAGCAGCTTAGACAGGGAAGAGACCCAGTACTTC.